This T cell receptor (beta chain) was observed in a study of early T cells in non-severe SARS-CoV-2 infection. At the level of the study: Chains were not paired, and sequencing was done on bulk RNA from unsorted whole blood. Study results and caveats: Database matching using VDJdb favored anti-spike CD8 responses, with private and CD4 specificities left missing.

TCRdb redid the calling of the 5' RACE reads with MiXCR, one entry per CDR3 protein. The table includes around 79,000 distinct CDR3 sequences, 10% to 12% detected once. The CDR3 extends over 15 amino acids. V lost 0 bases, J lost 8 bases, and 12 bases lay in between. The V gene's germline CDR1 is SGDLS and CDR2 YYNGEE. Concerning this clonotype: Its specificity is not known.

The rearrangement joins TRBV9 to TRBJ1-6; D might be TRBD1 (5 bases). Sequencing was performed on whole blood, taken at baseline. This receptor was obtained from an adult who was a healthcare worker with PCR-confirmed SARS-CoV-2 infection or an uninfected control (not recorded which). This CDR3 reads CASSVEGRADSPLHF. In DNA, the CDR3 is TGTGCCAGCAGCGTAGAGGGCAGGGCGGATTCACCCCTCCACTTT.